The clone carrying this TCR beta chain came up once. This entry is derived from a study of blood T cell repertoires in COVID-19. Study summary: The cDNA or gDNA used as material had been derived from T cells, B-cell-depleted T cells, or PBMCs.

In the authors' workflow: Counts of nucleated cells, estimated from reference gene primer amplification, were obtained. Profiled with immunoSEQ multiplex PCR; TCRdb holds only in-frame clones, not every one. The V and J calls and clone size are taken from that table; D and trimming were inferred from the DNA. This sample has roughly 74,000 clones, with 88% found just once. Germline loops: CDR1 LGHDT, CDR2 YNNKEL (reference sequence). V was pared by 4 bases and J by 5 bases, with 8 bases of the junction left unmatched. This CDR3 is 15 amino acids long. The sequence was collected from a woman older than 75 with active or convalescent COVID-19. Material for sequencing was peripheral blood. The V gene is TRBV3-1 (or the pseudogene TRBV3-2), the J gene TRBJ2-7, with TRBD1 matching over 10 bases. The CDR3 nucleotides are TGTGCCAGCAGCCTAGGGACAGGGGAAGTCAACGAGCAGTACTTC. It yields the protein CASSLGTGEVNEQYF.